This is a list of T cell receptor beta chains from one sample in a study of shared clonotypes between healthy human individuals. TCRdb's table, derived via immunoSEQ multiplex PCR, lists solely in-frame clones and lacks some. In the table there are some 1.5 million clones, around 97% of which are singletons. The sequencing input was naive CD4+ T cells sorted from blood. The receptor source for this set is a man aged 25-45 years in good health. CDR3s leave out the opening cysteine and the closing phenylalanine or tryptophan. The D gene is left open where the match is weak.

v_gene	len	d_gene	j_gene	CDR3aa
TRBV27	12	NA	TRBJ1-5	ASSPFRSNQPQH
TRBV5-4	13	NA	TRBJ1-1	ASSDLTTVNTEAF
TRBV7-6	13	TRBD2	TRBJ2-1	ASSGSSGRGGEQF
TRBV5-1	13	NA	TRBJ2-2	ASSLNSGNTGELF
TRBV5-4	12	TRBD2	TRBJ2-1	ASGTRGRADEQF
TRBV19	12	TRBD2	TRBJ2-1	ASSLTSGRGEQF
TRBV15	9	NA	TRBJ2-5	ATSRDGTQY
TRBV9	11	NA	TRBJ1-1	ASSVGGTTEAF
TRBV7-9	12	TRBD1	TRBJ1-5	ASSLGQGHQPQH
TRBV6-1	13	NA	TRBJ2-2	ASSEYRADTGELF
TRBV7-9	14	TRBD2	TRBJ2-1	ASSTYSGGIYNEQF
TRBV2	11	TRBD1	TRBJ1-2	ASSGTGAYGYT
TRBV5-4	14	NA	TRBJ1-2	ASSLEQAVTNYGYT
TRBV28	12	NA	TRBJ1-1	ASSLRHMNTEAF
TRBV6-1	13	TRBD2	TRBJ2-7	ASSFLLAGGYEQY
TRBV5-5	14	NA	TRBJ1-3	ASSLGGLQKGNTIY
TRBV9	13	NA	TRBJ1-1	ASSVESGWHTEAF